Below are 29 T cell receptor beta chains sequenced from a single sample in a study of T cells in localized non-small cell lung cancer. Method: immunoSEQ multiplex PCR; TCRdb's copy keeps in-frame clones and lacks some. The sample lists 70,000 or so clones; 70% to 85% were seen once. The starting material was peripheral blood, obtained before any cancer treatment. These receptors were taken from a female donor of 60 years or more with stage I lung adenocarcinoma.

This sequence joins TRBV16 and TRBJ2-3; D is possibly TRBD2 (6 bases). V lost 3 bases to trimming and J lost 0 bases, with 10 bases between them. Germline CDR1 KGHSY, CDR2 FQNENV. The CDR3 loop spans 15 amino acids. The CDR3 bases are TGTGCCAGCAGCCATGGGAGCGGGAGCACAGATACGCAGTATTTT. Its translation: CASSHGSGSTDTQYF. The full variable domain, in which reference TRBV16 and TRBJ2-3 provide the parts outside the CDR3, is GEEVAQTPKHLVRGEGQKAKLYCAPIKGHSYVFWYQQVLKNEFKFLISFQNENVFDETGMPKERFSAKCLPNSPCSLEIQATKLEDSAVYFCASSHGSGSTDTQYFGPGTRLTVL.

This sequence joins TRBV7-9 and TRBJ2-7; 9 bases fit TRBD1. Unmatched junction bases numbered 15, after V lost 5 bases and J lost 4 bases. The CDR3 is made up of 17 amino acids. In germline, CDR1 is SEHNR, CDR2 FQNEAQ (reference sequence). Written as DNA, the CDR3 is TGTGCCAGCAGCCCCAAGGGACCGGGGACAGGGTATTACGAGCAGTACTTC. Amino acid sequence: CASSPKGPGTGYYEQYF.

The rearrangement links TRBV4-1 to TRBJ1-1; TRBD1 might be the D (6 bases). Trimming stripped 0 bases from V and 10 bases from J, with 18 bases between. This CDR3 has 15 residues. Germline CDR1 MGHRA, CDR2 YSYEKL. The CDR3 is CASSQESAGGLGAFF. The CDR3 DNA sequence: TGCGCCAGCAGCCAAGAATCGGCCGGGGGGCTCGGAGCTTTCTTT.

The chain carries TRBV7-2 and TRBJ2-2; a possible D gene is TRBD2 (6 bases). The CDR3 runs to 14 residues. The germline V gene encodes CDR1 SGHTA and CDR2 FQGNSA. V was trimmed by 1 base and J by 4 bases, leaving 7 bases between them. The CDR3 here is CASSLGLVTGELFF. For the CDR3, the DNA is TGTGCCAGCAGCTTAGGACTAGTCACCGGGGAGCTGTTTTTT.

The CDR3 sequence: CASSEQGGYNEQFF. The CDR3 region has the DNA TGTGCCAGCAGTGAACAAGGAGGGTACAATGAGCAGTTCTTC. The genes are TRBV2 and TRBJ2-1; tentative D call: TRBD2 (6 bases). V gave up 2 bases and J gave up 4 bases, with 9 bases separating them. This CDR3 is built from 14 residues. Germline CDR1 is SNHLY and CDR2 is FYNNEI.

Only a few counts were recorded for this clone. The rearrangement links TRBV6-1 to TRBJ1-3; weak D call: TRBD1 (5 bases). With 6 bases removed from V and 4 bases from J, the gap between germline ends came to 16 bases. The CDR3 consists of 15 residues. Per germline, CDR1 MNHNS and CDR2 SASEGT. The CDR3 DNA sequence: TGTGCCAGCAGCCTAGACGGGGCGCAAGGAAACACCATATATTTT. Translation: CASSLDGAQGNTIYF.

This clone was recorded at least ten times. This rearrangement joins TRBV19 to TRBJ1-5, with 7 bases lining up with TRBD1. V gave up 5 bases and J gave up 5 bases; unmatched junction bases: 6. There are 14 residues in the CDR3. Germline V CDR1 and CDR2: LNHDA, SQIVND (reference sequence). The CDR3 loop is CASSAGQFDQPQHF. For the CDR3, the DNA is TGTGCCAGTAGTGCGGGACAGTTTGATCAGCCCCAGCATTTT.

The chain has TRBV19 and TRBJ1-1; D is perhaps TRBD1 (6 bases). V shed 6 bases and J shed 1 base, with 9 bases lying between them. The CDR3 is made up of 13 amino acids. Germline CDR1 and CDR2: LNHDA and SQIVND (reference sequence). CDR3 in DNA: TGTGCCAGTAGGATGACAGGGAACACTGAAGCTTTCTTT. Its translation: CASRMTGNTEAFF.

The V and J genes are TRBV2 and TRBJ1-3, with TRBD1 as a possible D gene (5 bases). The CDR3 totals 14 residues. Germline CDR1 SNHLY, CDR2 FYNNEI. The V end was cut by 7 bases, the J end by 2 bases, with 12 bases between. This chain's CDR3 is CASTSGGAGNTIYF. In DNA, the CDR3 is TGTGCCAGCACCTCCGGAGGGGCTGGAAACACCATATATTTT.

This clone was counted once. This sequence joins TRBV19 and TRBJ2-1; 16 bases agree with TRBD2. The V gene's germline CDR1 is LNHDA and CDR2 SQIVND (reference sequence). With 7 bases clipped from V and 9 bases from J, the junction kept 15 bases outside the gene matches. The CDR3 totals 18 residues. The CDR3, as DNA: TGTGCCAGTACCCTGGGAAGGGGACTAGCGGGAGGGGGCCTTGAGCAGTTCTTC. Its protein is CASTLGRGLAGGGLEQFF.

The chain couples TRBV27 to TRBJ2-1; tentatively, D is TRBD1 or TRBD2 (5 bases each). CDR1 and CDR2 (germline): MNHEY, SMNVEV (reference sequence). The CDR3 has 15 amino acids. V shed 6 bases and J shed 12 bases, with 24 bases lying between them. Here the CDR3 DNA reads TGTGCCAGCAGGTCCCGTCCCGAACCAGCTGGGGGGCAGTTCTTC. This gives the protein CASRSRPEPAGGQFF.

The gene calls are TRBV19 and TRBJ2-7; 8 nucleotides agree with TRBD1. CDR3 size: 14 residues. Germline CDR1 LNHDA, CDR2 SQIVND (reference sequence). V trimming: 3 bases; J trimming: 6 bases; junction bases outside the gene matches: 7. CDR3 sequence: CASSIRTGSVEQYF. The CDR3 nucleotides are TGTGCCAGTAGTATTAGGACAGGGTCTGTCGAGCAGTACTTC.

The CDR3 here is CASSVDYSNQPQHF. Here the CDR3 DNA reads TGTGCCAGCAGTGTTGATTATAGCAATCAGCCCCAGCATTTT. The rearrangement links TRBV6-4 to TRBJ1-5; the D is unclear. The CDR3 consists of 14 residues. Germline-derived CDR1 and CDR2 are MRHNA and SNTAGT. Trimming cost V 4 bases and J 0 bases, with 7 bases left between them.

The V and J genes are TRBV7-6 and TRBJ1-4, with D possibly TRBD1 on 5 matching bases. This CDR3 is built from 17 residues. The germline gives CDR1 SGHVS, CDR2 FNYEAQ. Trimming stripped 5 bases from V and 1 base from J, with 17 bases between. This CDR3 reads CASSPRDGGETNEKLFF. The CDR3 nucleotides are TGTGCCAGCAGCCCCCGGGACGGTGGGGAAACTAATGAAAAACTGTTTTTT.

The chain employs TRBV9 and TRBJ2-7; TRBD2 matches at 16 bases. The CDR3 totals 15 residues. Per the germline V gene, CDR1 is SGDLS and CDR2 is YYNGEE. J was trimmed by 6 bases and V by 4 bases; bases with no gene match: 4. The CDR3 loop reads CASSSGTSGRGEQYF. The CDR3 coding sequence is TGTGCCAGCAGCTCTGGGACTAGCGGGAGGGGCGAGCAGTACTTC.

This chain uses TRBV6-5 with TRBJ2-7; maybe TRBD2 (5 bases). Germline loops: CDR1 MNHEY, CDR2 SVGAGI. V was clipped by 6 bases and J by 6 bases, with 21 bases between them. The CDR3 contains 15 residues. The chain's CDR3 is CASSREGRGLSEQYF. The CDR3 DNA reads TGTGCCAGCAGCCGAGAGGGTCGGGGATTGAGCGAGCAGTACTTC.

The chain joins TRBV6-4 to TRBJ2-1; 10 bases are a match to TRBD2. Germline CDR1 MRHNA, CDR2 SNTAGT. This CDR3 has 16 amino acids. Unmatched junction bases numbered 12, after V lost 6 bases and J lost 7 bases. The CDR3 reads CASRAEFSGGLNEQFF. CDR3 in DNA: TGTGCCAGCAGGGCGGAATTTAGCGGGGGGTTGAATGAGCAGTTCTTC.

This clone was counted once. Relative to the germline gene, one junction end is altered; a read error may explain this. The rearrangement links TRBV5-1 to TRBJ2-5, with 10 bases fitting TRBD1. The CDR3 sequence is 16 residues long. The V gene's germline CDR1 is SGHRS and CDR2 YFSETQ. The CDR3 protein is CASSKTTGGGQVTQYF. The CDR3 nucleotides read TGCGCCAGCAGCAAAACGACAGGGGGCGGGCAAGTGACCCAGTACTTC.

The genes are TRBV11-2 and TRBJ2-3, with 9 bases aligning to TRBD2. The CDR3 spans 17 residues. Germline CDR1 reads SGHAT; CDR2 reads FQNNGV. The V and J ends lost 2 bases and 4 bases, in that order; junction bases with no gene match: 10. CDR3 DNA: TGTGCCAGCAGCTTATGGTCCGGGACTAGCCGCGCAGATACGCAGTATTTT. It specifies CASSLWSGTSRADTQYF.

The chain combines TRBV4-2 with TRBJ1-4; 8 positions agree with TRBD1. Looked up from germline, CDR1 is LGHNA and CDR2 is YNFKEQ. Trimming removed 0 bases from V and 0 bases from J; junction bases left unmatched: 6. The CDR3 runs to 18 residues. The DNA for the CDR3 is TGTGCCAGCAGCCAAGATGGGGGGACAGGCACAACTAATGAAAAACTGTTTTTT. Translating gives CASSQDGGTGTTNEKLFF.

This sequence joins TRBV2 and TRBJ1-5; 9 bases line up with TRBD1. Germline CDR1 and CDR2: SNHLY and FYNNEI. The CDR3 contains 15 residues. V lost 4 bases, J lost 6 bases, and 7 bases stayed unmatched. CDR3 in amino acids: CASSVTGGRVQPQHF. The DNA for the CDR3 is TGTGCCAGCAGTGTTACAGGGGGCCGCGTTCAGCCCCAGCATTTT.

This clone was seen once. The chain couples TRBV19 to TRBJ1-3; no firm D call. Germline V gene sequence: CDR1 LNHDA, CDR2 SQIVND (reference sequence). The CDR3 has 16 amino acids. V was shortened by 4 bases and J by 0 bases, with 13 bases between the two germline ends. The CDR3 region is CASSSTPINSGNTIYF. Written as DNA, the CDR3 is TGTGCCAGTAGTAGCACACCAATTAACTCTGGAAACACCATATATTTT.

J is TRBJ2-3 and V is TRBV19; D possibly corresponds to TRBD2 (6 bases). The CDR3 is 15 amino acids. The germline gives CDR1 LNHDA, CDR2 SQIVND (reference sequence). V gave up 5 bases and J gave up 6 bases, with 18 bases separating them. CDR3 in DNA: TGTGCCAGTAGTCCCCGACATAGCGGAGGGGATACGCAGTATTTT. Its protein product is CASSPRHSGGDTQYF.

The chain employs TRBV20-1 and TRBJ2-5, with unresolved D. This CDR3 contains 11 residues. Germline V gives CDR1 DFQATT, CDR2 SNEGSKA (reference sequence). V shed 6 bases and J shed 4 bases, with 9 bases lying between them. The CDR3 bases are TGCAGTGCCGCTAAAGTAGAGACCCAGTACTTC. This translates into CSAAKVETQYF.

In nucleotides, the CDR3 is TGTGCCAGCAGCCCCGGGACAGGCCACGAGCAGTACTTC. It specifies CASSPGTGHEQYF. V gene TRBV28 combines with J gene TRBJ2-7; 8 positions match TRBD1. V lost 6 bases to trimming and J lost 5 bases; unmatched junction nucleotides: 6. Germline CDR1 is MDHEN and CDR2 is SYDVKM. CDR3 length: 13 amino acids.

This clone showed up just once. The chain is built from TRBV29-1 and TRBJ2-3; 7 nucleotides line up with TRBD1. The CDR3 length is 13 residues. Germline V gives CDR1 SQVTM, CDR2 ANQGSEA. With 7 bases clipped from V and 1 base from J, the junction kept 5 bases outside the gene matches. The CDR3 here is CSGLTGGTDTQYF. CDR3 DNA sequence: TGCAGCGGGTTAACAGGGGGCACAGATACGCAGTATTTT.

This rearrangement joins TRBV6-4 to TRBJ1-3, with a tentative D call TRBD1 (6 bases). Trimming cost V 1 base and J 3 bases, with 10 bases left between them. The CDR3 length is 15 residues. Germline-derived CDR1 and CDR2 are MRHNA and SNTAGT. The CDR3 loop reads CASSDLGANGNTIYF. CDR3 sequence (DNA): TGTGCCAGCAGTGACTTGGGGGCAAATGGAAACACCATATATTTT.

The CDR3: CASSLGVSDTQYF. DNA for the CDR3: TGCGCCAGCAGCTTAGGAGTTTCAGATACGCAGTATTTT. The rearrangement links TRBV5-1 to TRBJ2-3, with no clear D. V shed 2 bases and J shed 4 bases, with 8 bases lying between them. This CDR3 comprises 13 residues. Germline V CDR1 and CDR2: SGHRS, YFSETQ.

This chain uses TRBV5-5 with TRBJ2-6; D may be TRBD1 (5 bases). The V end lost 7 bases, the J end lost 3 bases, and 11 bases lay between the germline ends. This CDR3 has 14 residues. Per the germline V gene, CDR1 is SGHKS and CDR2 is YYEKEE (reference sequence). The CDR3 nucleotides read TGTGCCAGCTCTCTAGGGGTTGGGGCCAACGTCCTGACTTTC. It encodes CASSLGVGANVLTF. Looking up the rest from reference TRBV5-5 and TRBJ2-6 gives the full variable domain: DAGVTQSPTHLIKTRGQQVTLRCSPISGHKSVSWYQQVLGQGPQFIFQYYEKEERGRGNFPDRFSARQFPNYSSELNVNALLLGDSALYLCASSLGVGANVLTFGAGSRLTVL.